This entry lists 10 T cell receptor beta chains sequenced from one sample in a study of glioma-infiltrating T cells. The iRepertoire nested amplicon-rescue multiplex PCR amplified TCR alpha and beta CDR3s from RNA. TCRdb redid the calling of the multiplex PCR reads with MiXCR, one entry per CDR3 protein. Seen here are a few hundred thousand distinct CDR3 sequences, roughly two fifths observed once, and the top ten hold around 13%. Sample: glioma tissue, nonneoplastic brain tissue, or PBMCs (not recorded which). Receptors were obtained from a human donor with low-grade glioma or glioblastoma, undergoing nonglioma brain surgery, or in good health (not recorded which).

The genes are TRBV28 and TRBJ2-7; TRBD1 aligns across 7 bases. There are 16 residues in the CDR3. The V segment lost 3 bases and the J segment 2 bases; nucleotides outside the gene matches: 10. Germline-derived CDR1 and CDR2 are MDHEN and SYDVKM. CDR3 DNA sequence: TGTGCCAGCAGTTTCCTTATCGGGACAGAAGCCTACGAGCAGTACTTC. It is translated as CASSFLIGTEAYEQYF.

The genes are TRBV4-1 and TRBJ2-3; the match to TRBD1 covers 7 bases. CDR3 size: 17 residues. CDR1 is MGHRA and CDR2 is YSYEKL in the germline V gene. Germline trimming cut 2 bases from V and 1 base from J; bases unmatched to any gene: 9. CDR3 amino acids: CASSQTDTGVGTDTQYF. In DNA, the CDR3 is TGCGCCAGCAGCCAAACAGACACAGGGGTGGGCACAGATACGCAGTATTTT.

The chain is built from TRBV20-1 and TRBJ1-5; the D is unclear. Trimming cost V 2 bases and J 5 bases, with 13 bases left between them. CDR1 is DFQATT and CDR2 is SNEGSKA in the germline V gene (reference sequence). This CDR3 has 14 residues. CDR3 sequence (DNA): TGCAGTGCTAGAAGGAGCCAGCTCTATCAGCCCCAGCATTTT. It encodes CSARRSQLYQPQHF.

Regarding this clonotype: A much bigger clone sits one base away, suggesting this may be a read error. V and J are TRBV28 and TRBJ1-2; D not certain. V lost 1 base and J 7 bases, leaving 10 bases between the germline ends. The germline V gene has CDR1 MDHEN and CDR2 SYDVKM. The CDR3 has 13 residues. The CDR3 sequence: CASSLYLESGYTF. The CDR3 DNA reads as TGTGCCAGCAGTTTATATCTTGAGAGTGGCTACACCTTC.

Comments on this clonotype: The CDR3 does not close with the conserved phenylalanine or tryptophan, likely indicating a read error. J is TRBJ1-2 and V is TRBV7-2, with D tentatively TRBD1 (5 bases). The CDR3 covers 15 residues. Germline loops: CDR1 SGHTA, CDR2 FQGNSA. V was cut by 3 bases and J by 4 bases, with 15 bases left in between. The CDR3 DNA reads TGTGCCAGCAGCTTGGTGCCAGGGTTAGTCTATGGCTACACCTTA. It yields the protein CASSLVPGLVYGYTL.

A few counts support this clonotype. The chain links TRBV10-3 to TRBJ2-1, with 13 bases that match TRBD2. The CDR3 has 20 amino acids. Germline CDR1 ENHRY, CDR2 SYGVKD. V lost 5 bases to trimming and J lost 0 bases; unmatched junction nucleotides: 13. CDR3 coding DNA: TGTGCCATCAGTACCACCTGGACTAGCGGGAGAAGGAGCTCCTACAATGAGCAGTTCTTC. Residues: CAISTTWTSGRRSSYNEQFF.

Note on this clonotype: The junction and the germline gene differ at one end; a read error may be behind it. This CDR3 reads CSARDRQVSSCEQYF. CDR3 coding DNA: TGCAGTGCTAGAGATCGTCAGGTGTCCTCCTGCGAGCAGTACTTC. The V and J genes are TRBV20-1 and TRBJ2-7; D is ambiguous. CDR1 and CDR2 from the germline V gene are DFQATT and SNEGSKA (reference sequence). This CDR3 is built from 15 residues.

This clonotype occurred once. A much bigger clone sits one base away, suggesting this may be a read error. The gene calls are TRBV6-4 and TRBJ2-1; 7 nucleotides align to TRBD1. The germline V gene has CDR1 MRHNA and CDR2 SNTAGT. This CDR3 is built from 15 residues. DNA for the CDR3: TGTGCCAACAGTGACTCGGGGACAGAAGTCAATGAGCAGTTCTTC. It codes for CANSDSGTEVNEQFF.

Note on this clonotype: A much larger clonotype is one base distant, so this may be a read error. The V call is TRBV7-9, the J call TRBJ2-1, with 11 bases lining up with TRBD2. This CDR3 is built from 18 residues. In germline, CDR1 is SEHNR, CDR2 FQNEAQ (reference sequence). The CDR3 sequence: CASRGLDLGLAAYNEPFF. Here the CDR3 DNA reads TGTGCCAGCAGGGGCCTTGACCTGGGACTAGCGGCTTACAATGAGCCGTTCTTC.

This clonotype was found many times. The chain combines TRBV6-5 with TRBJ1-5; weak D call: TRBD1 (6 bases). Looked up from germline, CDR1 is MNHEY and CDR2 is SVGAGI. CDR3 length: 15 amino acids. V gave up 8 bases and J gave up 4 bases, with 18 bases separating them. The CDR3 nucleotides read TGTGCCAGCGTTACTGGGGGGCGCGGAAATCAGCCCCAGCATTTT. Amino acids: CASVTGGRGNQPQHF.